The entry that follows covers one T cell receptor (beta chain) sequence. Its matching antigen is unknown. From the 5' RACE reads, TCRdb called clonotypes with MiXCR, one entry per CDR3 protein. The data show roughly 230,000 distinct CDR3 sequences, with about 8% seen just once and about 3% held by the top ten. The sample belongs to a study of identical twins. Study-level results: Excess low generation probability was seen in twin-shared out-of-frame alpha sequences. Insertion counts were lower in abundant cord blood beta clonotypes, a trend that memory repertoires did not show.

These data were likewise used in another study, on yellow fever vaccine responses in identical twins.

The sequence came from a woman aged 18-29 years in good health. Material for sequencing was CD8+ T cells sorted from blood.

CDR3 region: CATSRDSSGLVEETQYF. In DNA form, the CDR3 reads TGTGCCACCAGCAGAGATTCGTCCGGACTAGTGGAGGAGACCCAGTACTTC. The V call is TRBV15, the J call TRBJ2-5; the match to TRBD2 covers 7 bases. Germline V CDR1 and CDR2: LNHNV, YYDKDF (reference sequence). CDR3 length equals 17 residues. The V and J ends lost 0 bases and 5 bases, in that order; junction bases with no gene match: 12.